These 25 T cell receptor beta chains came from one sample sequenced in a study of molecular identifiers for immune sequencing clone quantification. Each CDR3 protein is one row after TCRdb ran MiXCR on the PCR reads. The sample has approximately 630,000 distinct CDR3 sequences, over 25% seen once. Sequencing used naive CD8+ T cells from blood, with Jurkat cell RNA spiked in. Subset noted: FACS-sorted CD8+CD4-CCR7+CD45RA+ naive T cells. The receptors originated from a human donor in good health. Some libraries in this study had Jurkat cell RNA spiked in.

Comment on this clonotype: A single base separates this from a much larger clone, so it may be a read error. This CDR3 is missing its conserved last phenylalanine or tryptophan, likely due to a read error. The rearrangement uses TRBV20-1 and TRBJ2-3, with no clear D. In germline, CDR1 is DFQATT, CDR2 SNEGSKA (reference sequence). V was pared by 4 bases and J by 0 bases, with 20 bases between. The CDR3 is made up of 17 amino acids. The CDR3 region has the DNA TGCAGTGCTAACCCCTCCCTCGAACCAACCAGCACAGATACGCAGTATCTT. Amino acid sequence: CSANPSLEPTSTDTQYL.

The chain is built from TRBV10-2 and TRBJ2-6, with 8 bases lining up with TRBD1. This CDR3 spans 16 amino acids. V lost 8 bases and J lost 1; bases outside the gene matches: 7. From germline, CDR1 is WSHSY and CDR2 SAAADI. The CDR3 coding sequence is TGCGCCAGCCGCAGGGGGCTCGGGTCTGGGGCCAACGTCCTGACTTTC. Translating gives CASRRGLGSGANVLTF.

As for this clonotype: A much larger clone differs by one base, so this may be a read error. This chain links TRBV5-1 with TRBJ1-2; weak D call: TRBD1 (6 bases). The V gene lost 4 bases and the J gene lost 3 bases, with 13 bases spanning the gap. The CDR3 loop spans 14 amino acids. The germline gives CDR1 SGHRS, CDR2 YFSETQ. This CDR3 reads CASSPPQGYYGYTF. CDR3 in DNA: TGCGCCAGCAGCCCGCCACAGGGCTACTATGGCTACACCTTC.

This clonotype has more than one count but fewer than ten. One end of the junction is discordant with germline, which a read error may explain. V gene TRBV28 combines with J gene TRBJ2-7; TRBD2 agrees at 10 bases. The germline CDR1 and CDR2 sequences are MDHEN and SYDVKM. The CDR3 is made up of 16 amino acids. CDR3 nucleotides: TGTACCAGCAGAGAACCAGGGACTAGCGTATCCTACGAGCAGTACTTC. It specifies CTSREPGTSVSYEQYF.

The J gene is TRBJ1-4, the V gene TRBV28; TRBD1 agrees at 8 bases. The CDR3 runs to 18 residues. CDR1 MDHEN and CDR2 SYDVKM come from the germline V gene. V lost 5 bases, J lost 0 bases, and 11 bases stayed unmatched. CDR3 region: CASSPYQGQGTTNEKLFF. The CDR3 DNA is TGTGCCAGCAGTCCGTACCAAGGACAGGGTACAACTAATGAAAAACTGTTTTTT.

A word on this clonotype: Possible read error: a much larger clone is one base away. The V call is TRBV10-2, the J call TRBJ2-2; weak D call: TRBD2 (6 bases). The germline gives CDR1 WSHSY, CDR2 SAAADI. The CDR3 sequence is 17 residues long. The CDR3 DNA follows: TGCGCCGGCAGTCCTAACCTAGCGCGTTTTAACACCGGGGAGCTGTTTTTT. Protein: CAGSPNLARFNTGELFF.

This clonotype was counted only a few times. A much larger clone sits a single nucleotide away, making a read error possible. This chain uses TRBV7-2 with TRBJ2-4; D may correspond to TRBD1 or TRBD2 (5 bases each). Germline V gene data show CDR1 as SGHTA and CDR2 as FQGNSA. The length of the CDR3 is 14 residues. The CDR3 bases are TGTGCCAGCAGCTTAAGCCGGGGCAAAAACATTCAGCACTTC. It translates to CASSLSRGKNIQHF.

This clonotype was seen repeatedly, ten times or more. The chain combines TRBV7-2 with TRBJ2-3, with D perhaps TRBD2 (6 bases). V was clipped by 4 bases and J by 5 bases, with 16 bases between them. Germline CDR1 and CDR2: SGHTA and FQGNSA. The CDR3 totals 15 residues. The CDR3 here is CASSSRDSSGDTQYF. CDR3 coding DNA: TGTGCCAGCAGCTCCCGGGACTCAAGTGGAGATACGCAGTATTTT.

About this clonotype itself: It may be a read error: a sequence one base away is much more abundant. The CDR3 reads CASSQAPDRKNIQYF. Here the CDR3 DNA reads TGCGCCAGCAGCCAAGCTCCAGACAGAAAAAACATTCAGTACTTC. This chain links TRBV4-3 with TRBJ2-4; TRBD1 might be the D (5 bases). The CDR3 totals 15 residues. V shed 1 base and J shed 4 bases, with 11 bases lying between them. Germline V lookup: CDR1 LGHNA, CDR2 YSLEER.

This clonotype was picked up many times. The gene calls are TRBV28 and TRBJ1-1; D is ambiguous. The CDR3 consists of 14 residues. The V gene lost 6 bases and the J gene lost 11 bases, with 22 bases spanning the gap. Germline loops: CDR1 MDHEN, CDR2 SYDVKM. The chain's CDR3 is CASSPGPWTFEAFF. The CDR3 DNA is TGTGCCAGCAGCCCGGGTCCCTGGACTTTTGAGGCTTTCTTT.

This clonotype has at least ten counts. The chain employs TRBV6-5 and TRBJ1-5, with D uncertain. Germline assignment: CDR1 MNHEY and CDR2 SVGAGI. The CDR3 loop spans 15 amino acids. V was cut by 2 bases and J by 4 bases, with 12 bases left in between. The CDR3 nucleotides are TGTGCCAGCAGTTACAACCATCTCCCTAATCAGCCCCAGCATTTT. This gives the protein CASSYNHLPNQPQHF.

This clonotype showed up many times. CDR3 sequence reads: CASSQTGGWDTQYF. The CDR3 DNA reads TGTGCCAGCAGTCAGACAGGGGGCTGGGATACGCAGTATTTT. The chain recombines TRBV6-5 with TRBJ2-3; 10 nucleotides align to TRBD1. CDR3 length: 14 residues. Germline CDR1 is MNHEY and CDR2 is SVGAGI. The ends lost 5 bases at V and 6 bases at J; junction bases unmatched: 5.

On this clonotype itself: This clone may be a read error of a much larger clone one base away. The chain uses TRBV12-3 or TRBV12-4 and TRBJ2-2; 7 bases align to TRBD2. The V segment lost 6 bases and the J segment 3 bases; nucleotides outside the gene matches: 10. The CDR3 totals 16 residues. CDR3 sequence reads: CASSPFREVDTGELFF. CDR3 sequence (DNA): TGTGCCAGCAGCCCCTTCCGGGAGGTGGACACCGGGGAGCTGTTTTTT.

This clonotype was observed a single time. The chain uses TRBV19 and TRBJ1-5; D could derive from TRBD1 or TRBD2 (5 bases each). Gene TRBJ2-3 matches the end of the DNA better, so the J call may be wrong. The V gene's germline CDR1 is LNHDA and CDR2 SQIVND (reference sequence). CDR3 length equals 21 residues. The CDR3 sequence is CASSIDPLTGRGAGDNQPQYF. The DNA of the CDR3 is TGTGCCAGTAGTATAGATCCCCTGACGGGTCGGGGCGCGGGTGACAATCAGCCCCAGTATTTT.

To note about this clonotype: A far larger clone differs by one base, so this is likely a read error. The rearrangement links TRBV7-9 to TRBJ1-1; no definite D call. The CDR3 is made up of 11 amino acids. Germline values: CDR1 SEHNR, CDR2 FQNEAQ (reference sequence). CDR3 residues: CARSWGTEAFF. The CDR3 DNA reads as TGTGCCAGAAGCTGGGGCACTGAAGCTTTCTTT.

In regard to this clonotype: A much bigger clone sits one base away, suggesting this may be a read error. The chain links TRBV6-2 or TRBV6-3 to TRBJ2-7, with D uncertain. This CDR3 has 11 residues. CDR1 is MNHEY and CDR2 is SVGEGT in the germline V gene. CDR3 region: CANSYIDEQYF. The CDR3 DNA reads TGTGCCAACAGTTACATCGACGAGCAGTACTTC.

This clonotype was seen a few times. The rearrangement joins TRBV20-1 to TRBJ2-1, with a possible D match to TRBD2 (5 bases). With 0 bases removed from V and 10 bases from J, the gap between germline ends came to 13 bases. From germline, CDR1 is DFQATT and CDR2 SNEGSKA (reference sequence). The CDR3 has 13 residues. CDR3 in amino acids: CSARDLDSSEQFF. The CDR3 bases are TGCAGTGCTAGAGACCTGGACTCCTCGGAGCAGTTCTTC.

This clonotype appeared a few times. V is TRBV27 and J is TRBJ2-3; 13 bases match TRBD2. Germline V gene data show CDR1 as MNHEY and CDR2 as SMNVEV (reference sequence). This CDR3 is 16 amino acids long. Unmatched junction bases numbered 8, after V lost 5 bases and J lost 6 bases. Written as DNA, the CDR3 is TGTGCCAGCAGTCCTGTAGGACTAGCGGGGGTCGATACGCAGTATTTT. The encoded protein is CASSPVGLAGVDTQYF.

In this sample, this clonotype turned up a few times. This rearrangement joins TRBV4-3 to TRBJ2-2; D remains unclear. Germline loops: CDR1 LGHNA, CDR2 YSLEER. V lost 0 bases to trimming and J lost 1 base, with 6 bases between them. This CDR3 comprises 15 residues. CDR3 coding DNA: TGCGCCAGCAGCCAAGATAGTGGGAACACCGGGGAGCTGTTTTTT. Encoded protein: CASSQDSGNTGELFF.

Only a few counts were recorded for this clonotype. The rearrangement links TRBV4-1 to TRBJ2-2; D is unresolved. V dropped 1 base and J dropped 6 bases, with 6 bases sitting between them. Germline CDR1 MGHRA, CDR2 YSYEKL. This CDR3 contains 13 residues. In nucleotides, the CDR3 is TGCGCCAGCAGCCAAGGGGTCGCCGGGGAGCTGTTTTTT. This encodes CASSQGVAGELFF.

This clonotype was detected only a few times. This chain links TRBV7-9 with TRBJ2-5, with D tentatively TRBD1 (6 bases). Germline V lookup: CDR1 SEHNR, CDR2 FQNEAQ (reference sequence). V lost 0 bases and J 4 bases, leaving 12 bases between the germline ends. The CDR3 spans 15 residues. The CDR3 sequence: CASSLAQTGGETQYF. In DNA form, the CDR3 reads TGTGCCAGCAGCTTAGCCCAGACAGGAGGAGAGACCCAGTACTTC.

CDR3 sequence reads: CATSRDGDHYGYTF. The DNA for the CDR3 is TGTGCCACCAGCAGAGACGGGGACCACTATGGCTACACCTTC. This chain links TRBV15 with TRBJ1-2; tentatively, D is TRBD1 (5 bases). V dropped 0 bases and J dropped 3 bases, with 8 bases sitting between them. This CDR3 contains 14 residues. Germline CDR1 LNHNV, CDR2 YYDKDF (reference sequence).

This clonotype was detected ten times or more. This chain connects TRBV20-1 to TRBJ2-7; maybe TRBD1 (5 bases). The CDR3 has 13 amino acids. Germline values: CDR1 DFQATT, CDR2 SNEGSKA (reference sequence). V shed 3 bases and J shed 0 bases, with 9 bases lying between them. CDR3 in amino acids: CSARGRASYEQYF. The DNA for the CDR3 is TGCAGTGCTAGGGGCAGGGCCTCCTACGAGCAGTACTTC.

The V and J genes are TRBV15 and TRBJ1-6; no definite D call. The germline gives CDR1 LNHNV, CDR2 YYDKDF (reference sequence). V gave up 0 bases and J gave up 9 bases, with 15 bases separating them. The CDR3 is made up of 16 amino acids. As DNA, the CDR3 is TGTGCCACCAGCAGAGATTTTGGGGAAGTTCTTTCACCCCTCCACTTT. Amino acid sequence: CATSRDFGEVLSPLHF.

Concerning this clonotype itself: A much larger clone differs from this one at a single base, so this may be a read error. The chain links TRBV7-2 to TRBJ1-5; D may be TRBD1 (5 bases). Germline values: CDR1 SGHTA, CDR2 FQGNSA. The CDR3 contains 14 residues. V was cut by 5 bases and J by 5 bases, with 13 bases left in between. In nucleotides, the CDR3 is TGTGCCAGCAGCGTAGGGGAGGGTTATCAGCCCCAGCATTTT. Translated: CASSVGEGYQPQHF.